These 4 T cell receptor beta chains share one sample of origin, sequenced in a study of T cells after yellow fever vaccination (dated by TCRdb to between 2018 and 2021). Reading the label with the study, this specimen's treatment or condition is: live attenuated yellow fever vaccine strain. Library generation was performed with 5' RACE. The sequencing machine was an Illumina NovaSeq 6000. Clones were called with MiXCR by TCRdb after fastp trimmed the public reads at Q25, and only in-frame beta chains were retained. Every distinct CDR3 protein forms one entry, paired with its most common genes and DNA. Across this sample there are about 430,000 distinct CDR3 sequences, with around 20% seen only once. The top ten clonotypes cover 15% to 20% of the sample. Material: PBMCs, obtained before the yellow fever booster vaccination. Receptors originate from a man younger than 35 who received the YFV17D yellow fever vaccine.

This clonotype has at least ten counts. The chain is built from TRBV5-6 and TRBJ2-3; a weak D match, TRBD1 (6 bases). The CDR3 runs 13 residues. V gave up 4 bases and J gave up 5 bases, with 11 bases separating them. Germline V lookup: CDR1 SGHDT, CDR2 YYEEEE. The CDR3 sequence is CASSDTGRDTQYF. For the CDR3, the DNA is TGTGCCAGCAGCGACACAGGGAGAGATACGCAGTATTTT.

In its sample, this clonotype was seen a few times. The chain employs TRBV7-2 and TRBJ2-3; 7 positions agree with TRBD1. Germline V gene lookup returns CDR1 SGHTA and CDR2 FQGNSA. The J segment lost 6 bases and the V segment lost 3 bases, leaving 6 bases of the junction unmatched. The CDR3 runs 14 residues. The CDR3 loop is CASSFRQGPDTQYF. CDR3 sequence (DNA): TGTGCCAGCAGCTTTAGACAGGGCCCCGATACGCAGTATTTT.

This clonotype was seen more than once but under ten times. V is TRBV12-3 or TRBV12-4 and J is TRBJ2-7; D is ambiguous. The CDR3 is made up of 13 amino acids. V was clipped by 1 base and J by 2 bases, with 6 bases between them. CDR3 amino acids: CASSLGWAYEQYV. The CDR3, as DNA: TGTGCCAGCAGTTTAGGGTGGGCCTACGAGCAGTACGTC.

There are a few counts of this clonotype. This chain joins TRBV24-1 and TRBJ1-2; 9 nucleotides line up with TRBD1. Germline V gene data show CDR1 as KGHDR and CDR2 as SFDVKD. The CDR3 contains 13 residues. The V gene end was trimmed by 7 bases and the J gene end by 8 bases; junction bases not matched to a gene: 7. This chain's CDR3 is CATRTGTGKGYTF. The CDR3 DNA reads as TGTGCCACCAGAACCGGGACAGGGAAGGGCTACACCTTC.